The entry below gives a single T cell receptor (beta chain) sequence along with its context. Its antigen target is currently unknown. No base-level quality is on record; no much larger clone is a single base apart. Whole blood was collected in K2EDTA tubes by collaborating institutions according to the institutions' own protocols. For TCRbeta analysis, collaborator samples were shipped as frozen whole blood, as isolated PBMCs, or as DNA extracted from either sample type. The data derive from a study of blood T cell repertoires in COVID-19 (dated by TCRdb to about 2020). As for the study more broadly: Samples covering the acute and convalescent phases of COVID-19 were provided by collaborators in the United States, Italy and Spain. The prospective study material was composed of cDNA or gDNA derived from T cells, B-cell-depleted T cells, or PBMCs. Subjects who had been exposed to COVID-19, were actively infected with it, or had recovered from it provided the deeply sampled blood TCRbeta repertoires that made up the dataset. The repertoires were released in a freely available public database intended as a resource for research on the immune response to SARS-CoV-2. The samples were drawn from the first 160 participants of the ongoing ImmuneRACE study and from about 1,200 subjects provided by 6 global collaborators. Nearly every sample came with metadata listing a de-identified subject ID, COVID-19 status, age in years and sex. Where available, HLA class I and class II types were obtained from metadata supplied by the sample provider rather than from assay-based typing. Results and caveats for the whole study, not just this receptor: How much clinical and demographic metadata was included differed by source and by participant, and the metadata was provided uncurated.

TCRbeta CDR3 regions were amplified from genomic DNA by means of the immunoSEQ Assay, a bias-controlled multiplex PCR. Per the authors' processing: Within the assay, amplification of reference gene primers was used to estimate how many nucleated cells each sample contained. To quantify the absolute abundance of each unique TCRbeta CDR3 rearrangement, sequence reads were collapsed and filtered. For each sample, productive Simpson clonality was calculated as the square root of Simpson's diversity index over productive rearrangements. TCRdb carries this immuneACCESS record with in-frame sequences only. Its versions omit some clonotypes, under half of them owing to an unresolved V gene in the studies checked, with the rest unexplained. V and J calls and clone size are as listed in that table; D and trimming were resolved from the DNA. In this sample the table shows tens of thousands of clones, roughly four fifths of which occur a single time. The ten largest clones capture about 9.4% of the sample.

In the germline V gene, CDR1 corresponds to LGHNA and CDR2 to YNFKEQ. The CDR3 numbers 15 residues from cysteine through phenylalanine. This entry keeps only the CDR3 DNA: 45 bases, framed from base 1. V is reduced by 3 bases and J by 2 bases, leaving a spacing of 13 bases between them. This sequence originates from a man aged 55 to 70 with acute or convalescent COVID-19. The rearrangement joined TRBV4-2 to TRBJ1-2, with the identity of the D gene unclear. The specimen sequenced was peripheral blood. CDR3 loop: CASSHPGGGNYGYTF. The sequenced DNA is TGTGCCAGCAGCCATCCCGGTGGAGGCAACTATGGCTACACCTTC.